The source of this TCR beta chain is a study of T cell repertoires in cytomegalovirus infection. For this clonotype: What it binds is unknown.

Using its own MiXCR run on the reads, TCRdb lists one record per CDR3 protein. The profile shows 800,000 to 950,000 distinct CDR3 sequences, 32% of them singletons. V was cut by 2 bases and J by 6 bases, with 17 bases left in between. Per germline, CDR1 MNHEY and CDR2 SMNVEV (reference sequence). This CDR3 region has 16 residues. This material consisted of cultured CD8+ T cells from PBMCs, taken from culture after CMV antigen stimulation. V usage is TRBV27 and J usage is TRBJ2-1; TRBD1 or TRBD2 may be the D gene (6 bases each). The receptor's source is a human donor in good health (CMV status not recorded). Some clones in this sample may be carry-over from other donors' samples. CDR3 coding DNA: TGTGCCAGCAGTTTACTAGTGGGGGGCCCAAGCAATGAGCAGTTCTTC. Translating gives CASSLLVGGPSNEQFF.